The TCR beta chain under discussion was sequenced for a study of blood T cell repertoires in COVID-19. Study background: Specimens from acute and convalescent COVID-19 originated in the United States, Italy and Spain. Nucleic acid was either cDNA or gDNA, and it came from T cells, B-cell-depleted T cells, or PBMCs.

V was clipped by 7 bases and J by 3 bases; unmatched bases: 11. This CDR3 is 16 amino acids long. Germline CDR1 and CDR2: LNHDA and SQIVND (reference sequence). Authors' processing steps: From reference gene primer amplification, estimates of nucleated cell counts were derived. Data came from immunoSEQ multiplex PCR; TCRdb stores just in-frame clones and leaves some out. D and trimming come from the DNA, and the V and J calls and clone size come from that table. The repertoire holds around 150,000 clones, with about three quarters as singletons. The chain couples TRBV19 to TRBJ2-3, with 9 bases lining up with TRBD1. The source of this sequence is an elderly woman with active or convalescent COVID-19. The sequenced material came from peripheral blood. The CDR3 region has the DNA TGTGCCAGTACCAAGGGGTGGGACAGGGTGACAGATACGCAGTATTTT. Amino acid sequence: CASTKGWDRVTDTQYF.